A single sample gave rise to the 24 T cell receptor beta chains below, sequenced in a study of response to subunit inactivated influenza vaccine. TCRdb reprocessed the RT-PCR reads via MiXCR and lists one record per CDR3 protein. The sample lists about 650,000 distinct CDR3 sequences; around 16% were seen once. The specimen comprised PBMCs from blood, sampled about 11 days after vaccination. The receptors derive from a man between 45 and 60 years old who received an inactivated influenza vaccine.

This clonotype was seen more than once but under ten times. The genes are TRBV20-1 and TRBJ1-1; D gene unclear. Germline V gene sequence: CDR1 DFQATT, CDR2 SNEGSKA (reference sequence). The CDR3 extends over 13 amino acids. V shed 7 bases and J shed 0 bases, with 12 bases lying between them. The DNA for the CDR3 is TGCAGTGTGCAGGCACAGATGAACACTGAAGCTTTCTTT. It codes for CSVQAQMNTEAFF.

The chain couples TRBV20-1 to TRBJ1-2; a possible D gene is TRBD1 (6 bases). V dropped 4 bases and J dropped 4 bases, with 16 bases sitting between them. Germline loops: CDR1 DFQATT, CDR2 SNEGSKA (reference sequence). CDR3 length: 14 amino acids. The CDR3 DNA follows: TGCAGTGCTAAACAGGGCCAAAGGGGCTATGGCTACACCTTC. Amino acids: CSAKQGQRGYGYTF.

The genes are TRBV4-3 and TRBJ2-7; 7 bases agree with TRBD2. The J segment lost 0 bases and the V segment lost 2 bases, leaving 4 bases of the junction unmatched. Per the germline V gene, CDR1 is LGHNA and CDR2 is YSLEER. The CDR3 length is 15 residues. In DNA, the CDR3 is TGCGCCAGCAGCCAAAACTGGGGGGGCTCCTACGAGCAGTACTTC. Its protein product is CASSQNWGGSYEQYF.

This clonotype was detected only a few times. The chain carries TRBV2 and TRBJ2-1; TRBD2 might be the D (6 bases). The V gene's germline CDR1 is SNHLY and CDR2 FYNNEI. V lost 7 bases, J lost 8 bases, and 21 bases lay in between. The CDR3 loop spans 15 amino acids. CDR3 sequence: CASKRETSLQYEQFF. CDR3 coding DNA: TGTGCCAGCAAACGGGAGACTAGTTTACAATATGAGCAGTTCTTC.

This clonotype was observed a few times. The CDR3 DNA reads TGTGCCAGCAGTAGGGTAGCGGGAGGGTTGGAGCAGTTCTTC. Protein product: CASSRVAGGLEQFF. The chain couples TRBV27 to TRBJ2-1; 11 bases are shared with TRBD2. The V and J ends lost 5 bases and 10 bases, in that order; junction bases with no gene match: 7. This CDR3 has 14 residues. Germline lookup yields CDR1 MNHEY and CDR2 SMNVEV (reference sequence).

A remark on this clonotype: This sequence may be a read error, since a much larger clone differs from it by one base. This sequence joins TRBV7-3 and TRBJ2-3, with D perhaps matching TRBD2 (6 bases). CDR3 size: 14 residues. The V gene's germline CDR1 is SGHTA and CDR2 FQGTGA. The CDR3 sequence: CTSSRLDYTDTQYF. The CDR3 DNA reads TGTACCAGCAGCCGACTAGACTACACAGATACGCAGTATTTT.

The chain uses TRBV5-1 and TRBJ2-3, with 8 bases aligning to TRBD1. Germline V gene sequence: CDR1 SGHRS, CDR2 YFSETQ. The length of the CDR3 is 16 residues. J gave up 0 bases and V 5 bases, and 8 bases lay outside the gene matches. The CDR3 nucleotides are TGCGCCAGCAGAGGCGGCAGGGGGCCGAGCACAGATACGCAGTATTTT. The encoded protein is CASRGGRGPSTDTQYF.

This clonotype has a handful of counts. The J gene is TRBJ2-7, the V gene TRBV7-2; tentative D call: TRBD1 (5 bases). The CDR3 covers 12 residues. Looked up from germline, CDR1 is SGHTA and CDR2 is FQGNSA. V was shortened by 0 bases and J by 5 bases, with 5 bases between the two germline ends. The CDR3 region is CASSLAQDEQYF. CDR3 DNA: TGTGCCAGCAGCTTAGCACAGGACGAGCAGTACTTC. The full variable domain, its missing parts supplied by reference TRBV7-2 and TRBJ2-7, is GAGVSQSPSNKVTEKGKDVELRCDPISGHTALYWYRQSLGQGLEFLIYFQGNSAPDKSGLPSDRFSAERTGGSVSTLTIQRTQQEDSAVYLCASSLAQDEQYFGPGTRLTVT.

The V gene is TRBV6-5, the J gene TRBJ1-2, with D unclear. CDR1 and CDR2 from the germline V gene are MNHEY and SVGAGI. CDR3 length: 15 residues. The V end was cut by 0 bases, the J end by 2 bases, with 10 bases between. Here the CDR3 reads CASSYSLGENYGYTF. CDR3 nucleotide sequence: TGTGCCAGCAGTTACTCTCTGGGAGAGAACTATGGCTACACCTTC.

This clonotype was picked up a small number of times. Here the CDR3 DNA reads TGCAGTGCTAGAGTTGCGGGAGGGTCAACAGATACGCAGTATTTT. It is translated as CSARVAGGSTDTQYF. The rearrangement joins TRBV20-1 to TRBJ2-3; 9 nucleotides match TRBD2. The germline CDR1 and CDR2 sequences are DFQATT and SNEGSKA (reference sequence). The CDR3 is 15 residues long. With 1 base clipped from V and 3 bases from J, the junction kept 5 bases outside the gene matches.

The V and J genes are TRBV20-1 and TRBJ2-1; tentative D call: TRBD1 (6 bases). Trimming cost V 3 bases and J 7 bases, with 16 bases left between them. The CDR3 is made up of 14 amino acids. CDR1 and CDR2 (germline): DFQATT, SNEGSKA (reference sequence). CDR3 nucleotide sequence: TGCAGTGCTAGGGCGTGGGGGCCTCGTAATGAGCAGTTCTTC. Its translation: CSARAWGPRNEQFF.

This clonotype occurred a few times. The J gene is TRBJ2-7, the V gene TRBV20-1; D not certain. The CDR3 has 13 amino acids. Germline values: CDR1 DFQATT, CDR2 SNEGSKA (reference sequence). V lost 3 bases and J lost 1, with 10 bases in between. CDR3 loop: CSASFIRSYEQYF. The CDR3 DNA follows: TGCAGTGCTAGTTTTATTCGTTCCTACGAGCAGTACTTC.

This clonotype was observed a handful of times. V usage is TRBV11-3 and J usage is TRBJ2-1, with 11 nucleotides matching TRBD2. The CDR3 sequence is 16 residues long. J lost 4 bases, V lost 6 bases, and 8 bases had no gene match. CDR1 is SGHNT and CDR2 is YENEEA in the germline V gene. This CDR3 is CASSYAGTSGYNEQFF. CDR3 DNA sequence: TGTGCCAGCAGTTACGCCGGGACTAGCGGATACAATGAGCAGTTCTTC.

This clonotype was seen a handful of times. The chain carries TRBV5-1 and TRBJ1-3, with D unresolved. The CDR3 consists of 15 residues. Germline V gives CDR1 SGHRS, CDR2 YFSETQ. V dropped 0 bases and J dropped 0 bases, with 7 bases sitting between them. The CDR3 reads CASSLEPFSGNTIYF. For the CDR3, the DNA is TGCGCCAGCAGCTTGGAACCTTTCTCTGGAAACACCATATATTTT.

This clonotype was seen a handful of times. The J gene is TRBJ1-5, the V gene TRBV6-2 or TRBV6-3, with a possible D match to TRBD1 (6 bases). The CDR3 length is 15 residues. V shed 0 bases and J shed 7 bases, with 13 bases lying between them. CDR1 is MNHEY, CDR2 SVGEGT, per germline. The CDR3 protein is CASSYSVRGHQPQHF. CDR3 nucleotides: TGTGCCAGCAGTTACTCAGTACGGGGGCACCAGCCCCAGCATTTT.

This rearrangement joins TRBV20-1 to TRBJ2-2; TRBD2 matches 11 bases. The CDR3 spans 17 residues. In germline, CDR1 is DFQATT, CDR2 SNEGSKA (reference sequence). Trimming took 6 bases from V and 5 from J; bases not matched to a gene: 14. The CDR3 DNA follows: TGCAGTGCCTTCCGACTAGCGGGGCCCTCGGGAACCGGGGAGCTGTTTTTT. Encoded protein: CSAFRLAGPSGTGELFF.

This sequence joins TRBV6-2 or TRBV6-3 and TRBJ2-1; maybe TRBD2 (7 bases). The V end was cut by 7 bases, the J end by 9 bases, with 22 bases between. In germline, CDR1 is MNHEY, CDR2 SVGEGT. CDR3 length: 15 residues. CDR3 nucleotide sequence: TGTGCCAGCAATCTTGGGGGGGCAGTTGGGAGTGAGCAGTTCTTC. Amino acid sequence: CASNLGGAVGSEQFF.

The chain couples TRBV28 to TRBJ2-5; 7 nucleotides line up with TRBD2. Germline trimming cut 6 bases from V and 5 bases from J; bases unmatched to any gene: 9. Germline V gene data show CDR1 as MDHEN and CDR2 as SYDVKM. The CDR3 length is 14 residues. This CDR3 is CASSGPEGGETQYF. CDR3 DNA: TGTGCCAGCAGCGGCCCTGAGGGAGGGGAGACCCAGTACTTC.

At least ten counts were recorded for this clonotype. The gene calls are TRBV12-3 or TRBV12-4 and TRBJ1-1, with D possibly matching TRBD1 (5 bases). V shed 4 bases and J shed 4 bases, with 16 bases lying between them. The CDR3 is 15 residues long. The CDR3 nucleotides read TGTGCCAGCAGTTCACCGGCCCTAAGGGGCACTGAAGCTTTCTTT. This gives the protein CASSSPALRGTEAFF.

The rearrangement joins TRBV4-1 to TRBJ1-2; 8 bases match TRBD1. CDR1 and CDR2 (germline): MGHRA, YSYEKL. CDR3 size: 16 residues. J gave up 5 bases and V 3 bases, and 11 bases lay outside the gene matches. The CDR3, as DNA: TGCGCCAGCAGCCATCCAGCCAGGGGGCCTGGGTATGGCTACACCTTC. Translation: CASSHPARGPGYGYTF.

CDR3 region: CSVAQKSKNIQYF. In DNA form, the CDR3 reads TGCAGCGTTGCCCAAAAGAGCAAAAACATTCAGTACTTC. The chain links TRBV29-1 to TRBJ2-4; no reliable D call. This CDR3 has 13 amino acids. Per germline, CDR1 SQVTM and CDR2 ANQGSEA. The ends were cut back, 4 bases at V and 3 bases at J, with 10 bases in the middle.

This clonotype was found a few times. The rearrangement joins TRBV12-3 or TRBV12-4 to TRBJ2-3; 14 bases are shared with TRBD2. This CDR3 spans 15 amino acids. V was clipped by 4 bases and J by 5 bases; unmatched bases: 2. For the CDR3, the DNA is TGTGCCAGCAGTTCGACTAGCGGGAGGGGAGATACGCAGTATTTT. Translated, it gives CASSSTSGRGDTQYF.

This clonotype was recorded many times. This chain links TRBV6-1 with TRBJ1-2; D is uncertain. Looked up from germline, CDR1 is MNHNS and CDR2 is SASEGT. Between the trimmed V and J ends, which lost 8 bases and 3 bases, there was a span of 13 bases. The CDR3 is made up of 13 amino acids. The CDR3 spells CASAPRDDYGYTF. Written as DNA, the CDR3 is TGTGCCAGCGCCCCCCGGGATGACTATGGCTACACCTTC.

The rearrangement joins TRBV12-3 or TRBV12-4 to TRBJ2-1; 13 positions match TRBD2. This CDR3 comprises 17 residues. Trimming cost V 5 bases and J 3 bases; bases outside gene matches: 7. CDR3 sequence (DNA): TGTGCCAGCAGTCCGAGGACTAGCGGGGGTATCTACAATGAGCAGTTCTTC. It yields the protein CASSPRTSGGIYNEQFF.